This section outlines one T cell receptor beta chain sequence together with its context. Per germline, CDR1 MNHNY and CDR2 SVGAGI (reference sequence). The CDR3 covers 15 residues. Trimming removed 6 bases from V and 0 bases from J; junction bases left unmatched: 7. Each donor was nominally healthy when sampled (though unrecorded immune exposures were likely). The data were obtained in a study of cytomegalovirus exposure and HLA in healthy donors. A multiplex PCR was run with 60 Vbeta primers and 13 Jbeta primers. The table came from immunoSEQ multiplex PCR; TCRdb's copy has only in-frame clones and leaves some out. Of around 180,000 clones listed, roughly 80% are singletons.

Sample: PBMCs. The chain is built from TRBV6-6 and TRBJ2-7; 8 positions agree with TRBD1. The sequence was obtained from a man aged 35 to 55 in good health and CMV-seronegative. The CDR3 sequence is CASSPTTGASYEQYF. The CDR3 bases are TGTGCCAGCAGCCCTACGACAGGGGCCTCCTACGAGCAGTACTTC.